Sequencing of this T cell receptor (beta chain) was carried out in a study of molecular identifiers for immune sequencing clone quantification. TCRdb redid the calling of the PCR reads with MiXCR, one entry per CDR3 protein. In the table there are about 500,000 distinct CDR3 sequences, about a fifth of which are singletons. The germline gives CDR1 SGDLS, CDR2 YYNGEE. This CDR3 is 15 amino acids long. V lost 0 bases and J 2 bases, leaving 12 bases between the germline ends. This chain connects TRBV9 to TRBJ2-7; tentatively, D is TRBD1 (5 bases). Specimen: naive CD8+ T cells from blood, with Jurkat cell RNA spiked in. Stated subset: FACS-sorted CD8+CD4-CCR7+CD45RA+ naive T cells. The clonotype originates from a human donor in good health. Some libraries in this study had Jurkat cell RNA spiked in. CDR3 residues: CASSVVGQETYEQYF. The CDR3, as DNA: TGTGCCAGCAGCGTAGTAGGACAAGAGACCTACGAGCAGTACTTC.